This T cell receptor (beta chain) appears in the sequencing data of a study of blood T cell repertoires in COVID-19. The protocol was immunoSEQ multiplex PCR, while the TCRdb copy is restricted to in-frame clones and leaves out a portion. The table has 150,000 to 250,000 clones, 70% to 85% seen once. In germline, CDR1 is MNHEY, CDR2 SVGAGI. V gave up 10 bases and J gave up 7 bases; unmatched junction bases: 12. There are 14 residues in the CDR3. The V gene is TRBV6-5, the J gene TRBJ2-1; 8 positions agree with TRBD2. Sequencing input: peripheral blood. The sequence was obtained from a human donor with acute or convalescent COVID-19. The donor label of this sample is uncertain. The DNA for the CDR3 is TGTGCCACCTACCCCAGGGGCGGGGGGAATGAGCAGTTCTTC. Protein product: CATYPRGGGNEQFF.